This TCR beta chain was recovered during a study of technical replicates of blood from a few donors (dated by TCRdb to the late 2010s). Regarding this clone: Its antigen specificity is not known. No base quality information exists; no much larger clone differs at one position.

For CDR1 and CDR2, the germline V gene lists KGHSH and LQKENI. There are 17 amino acids in the CDR3, from cysteine to phenylalanine inclusive. The DNA shown is the 51-base CDR3, in frame from base 1. V is pruned by 5 bases and J by 4 bases, leaving 15 bases of the junction without a gene match. To prepare the library, the immunoSEQ multiplex PCR assay was applied. The table comes from immuneACCESS by way of TCRdb, which keeps in-frame sequences with V and J called. Part of the clones is missing from these tables; in studies checked, under half for an unresolved V gene and the rest for unknown reasons. For this sample the table gives around 80,000 clones, of which roughly 93% were detected only once. Roughly 0.26% of the sample is held by the ten biggest clonotypes.

The receptor chain draws on TRBV18 and TRBJ2-3; TRBD1 lines up with 7 middle nucleotides. The receptor was derived from a human donor in good health. The sample comprised T cells isolated from PBMCs. The CDR3 corresponds to CASSTRQGQSEADTQYF. The DNA reads as follows: TGTGCCAGCTCAACAAGACAGGGCCAAAGTGAGGCAGATACGCAGTATTTT.